The 6 T cell receptor beta chains below come from one sample, sequenced in a study of T cell responses to AZD1222 COVID-19 vaccine. Libraries were prepared by immunoSEQ multiplex PCR; TCRdb keeps only in-frame clonotypes and omits some of them. The table lists 95,000 to 100,000 clones, roughly 86% of them singletons. Source: peripheral blood, taken 28 days after the second AZD1222 dose. These receptors were collected from an adult who received the AZD1222 COVID-19 vaccine.

V and J are TRBV15 and TRBJ1-5, with D possibly matching TRBD1 (6 bases). Germline CDR1 is LNHNV and CDR2 is YYDKDF (reference sequence). This CDR3 region has 18 residues. Trimming removed 2 bases from V and 0 bases from J, with 17 bases in between. The CDR3 loop reads CATSRTNGQRYSNQPQHF. DNA for the CDR3: TGTGCCACCAGCAGAACTAACGGACAGAGATATAGCAATCAGCCCCAGCATTTT.

J is TRBJ1-4 and V is TRBV7-6, with a weak D call TRBD1 (5 bases). Germline CDR1 reads SGHVS; CDR2 reads FNYEAQ. V gave up 5 bases and J gave up 8 bases, with 18 bases separating them. CDR3 length: 15 amino acids. CDR3 in amino acids: CASSPNGAAGEKLFF. The CDR3 bases are TGTGCCAGCAGCCCAAACGGGGCGGCGGGGGAAAAACTGTTTTTT.

The chain is built from TRBV6-5 and TRBJ2-1; 10 bases line up with TRBD2. The J segment lost 7 bases and the V segment lost 5 bases, leaving 5 bases of the junction unmatched. The germline V gene has CDR1 MNHEY and CDR2 SVGAGI. This CDR3 comprises 14 residues. The CDR3 loop reads CASSSGRALNEQFF. The CDR3 nucleotides read TGTGCCAGCAGTAGCGGGAGGGCCTTAAATGAGCAGTTCTTC.

The V call is TRBV11-3, the J call TRBJ2-1; 12 bases map to TRBD2. Looked up from germline, CDR1 is SGHNT and CDR2 is YENEEA. Trimming took 1 base from V and 5 from J; bases not matched to a gene: 3. The CDR3 covers 16 residues. The CDR3, as DNA: TGTGCCAGCAGCTTAGGGCTAGCGGGAGGGGACAATGAGCAGTTCTTC. It codes for CASSLGLAGGDNEQFF.

The CDR3 DNA is TGTGCCAGCAGCTTCCTGGCGGTTTCGATGAACACTGAAGCTTTCTTT. Translating gives CASSFLAVSMNTEAFF. The chain links TRBV7-2 to TRBJ1-1; D unclear. The CDR3 totals 16 residues. Germline CDR1 SGHTA, CDR2 FQGNSA. V lost 3 bases and J 0 bases, leaving 14 bases between the germline ends.

The chain recombines TRBV5-4 with TRBJ2-2; D remains ambiguous. Germline loops: CDR1 SGHNT, CDR2 YYREEE (reference sequence). With 2 bases removed from V and 6 bases from J, the gap between germline ends came to 8 bases. CDR3 length: 13 residues. The CDR3 DNA reads as TGTGCCAGCAGCTTATACGCGGCCGGGGAGCTGTTTTTT. Translation gives CASSLYAAGELFF.